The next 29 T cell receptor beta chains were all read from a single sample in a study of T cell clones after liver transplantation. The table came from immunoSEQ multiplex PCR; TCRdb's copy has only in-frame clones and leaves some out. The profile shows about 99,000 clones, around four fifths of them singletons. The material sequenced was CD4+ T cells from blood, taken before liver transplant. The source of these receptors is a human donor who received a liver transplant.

This CDR3 is CASRKAGELFF. The DNA for the CDR3 is TGTGCCAGCAGAAAGGCCGGGGAGCTGTTTTTT. This chain connects TRBV6-5 to TRBJ2-2; unclear D gene. Germline CDR1 reads MNHEY; CDR2 reads SVGAGI. The germline V and J ends were trimmed by 6 bases and 6 bases, with 5 bases remaining between them. The CDR3 contains 11 residues.

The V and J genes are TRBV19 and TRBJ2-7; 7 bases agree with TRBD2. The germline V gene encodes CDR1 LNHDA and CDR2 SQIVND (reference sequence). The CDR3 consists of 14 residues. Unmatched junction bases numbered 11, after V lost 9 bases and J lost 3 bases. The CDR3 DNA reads TGTGCCAGCAGTGGGAGGGGACTACACTACGAGCAGTACTTC. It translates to CASSGRGLHYEQYF.

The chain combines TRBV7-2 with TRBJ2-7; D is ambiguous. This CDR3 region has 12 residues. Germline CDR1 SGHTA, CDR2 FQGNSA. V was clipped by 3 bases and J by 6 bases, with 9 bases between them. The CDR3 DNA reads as TGTGCCAGCAGCTTGACCGATACCGAGCAGTACTTC. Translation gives CASSLTDTEQYF.

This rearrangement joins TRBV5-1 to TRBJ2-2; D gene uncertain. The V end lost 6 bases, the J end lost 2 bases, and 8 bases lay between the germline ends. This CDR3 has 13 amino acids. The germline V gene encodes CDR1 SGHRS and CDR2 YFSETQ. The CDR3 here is CASTLLNTGELFF. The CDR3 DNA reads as TGCGCCAGCACCCTTCTAAACACCGGGGAGCTGTTTTTT.

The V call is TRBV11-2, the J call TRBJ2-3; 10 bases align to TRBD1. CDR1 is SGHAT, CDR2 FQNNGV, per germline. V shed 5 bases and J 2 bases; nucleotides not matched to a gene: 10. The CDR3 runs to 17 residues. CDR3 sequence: CASSAGVGTGATDTQYF. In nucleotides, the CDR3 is TGTGCCAGCAGCGCGGGGGTCGGGACAGGGGCCACAGATACGCAGTATTTT.

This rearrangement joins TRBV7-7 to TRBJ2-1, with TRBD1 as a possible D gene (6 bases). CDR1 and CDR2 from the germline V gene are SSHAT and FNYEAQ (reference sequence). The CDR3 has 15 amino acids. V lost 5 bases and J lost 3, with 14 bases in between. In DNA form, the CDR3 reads TGTGCCAGCAGCCCAGGGGCCAACCTCTACAATGAGCAGTTCTTC. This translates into CASSPGANLYNEQFF.

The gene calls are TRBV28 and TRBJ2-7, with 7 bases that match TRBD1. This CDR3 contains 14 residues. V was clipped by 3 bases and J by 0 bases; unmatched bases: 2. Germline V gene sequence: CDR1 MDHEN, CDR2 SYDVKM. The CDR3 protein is CASSLGQSSYEQYF. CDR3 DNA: TGTGCCAGCAGTTTGGGACAGAGCTCCTACGAGCAGTACTTC.

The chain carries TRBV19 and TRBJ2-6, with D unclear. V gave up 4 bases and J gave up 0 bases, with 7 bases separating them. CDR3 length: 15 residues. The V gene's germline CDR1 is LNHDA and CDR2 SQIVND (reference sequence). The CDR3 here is CASSTTHSGANVLTF. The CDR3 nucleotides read TGTGCCAGTAGTACGACCCACTCTGGGGCCAACGTCCTGACTTTC.

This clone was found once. This chain's CDR3 is CASSTGQHTSTDTQYF. For the CDR3, the DNA is TGTGCCAGTAGCACAGGACAGCATACTAGCACAGATACGCAGTATTTT. The V and J genes are TRBV19 and TRBJ2-3, with D possibly being TRBD1 (6 bases). V lost 6 bases and J lost 0, with 16 bases in between. Germline assignment: CDR1 LNHDA and CDR2 SQIVND (reference sequence). CDR3 size: 16 residues.

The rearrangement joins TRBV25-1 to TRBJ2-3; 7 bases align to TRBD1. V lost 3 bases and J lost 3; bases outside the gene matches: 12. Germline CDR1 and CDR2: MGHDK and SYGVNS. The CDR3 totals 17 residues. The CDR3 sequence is CASSDPGRGKATDTQYF. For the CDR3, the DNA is TGTGCCAGCAGTGACCCTGGCAGGGGGAAGGCTACAGATACGCAGTATTTT.

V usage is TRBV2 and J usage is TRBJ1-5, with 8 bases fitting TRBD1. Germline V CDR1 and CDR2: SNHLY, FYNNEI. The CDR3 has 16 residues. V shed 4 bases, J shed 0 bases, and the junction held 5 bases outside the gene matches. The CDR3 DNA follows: TGTGCCAGCAGTGGCCAGGGGGCCTCTAGCAATCAGCCCCAGCATTTT. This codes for CASSGQGASSNQPQHF.

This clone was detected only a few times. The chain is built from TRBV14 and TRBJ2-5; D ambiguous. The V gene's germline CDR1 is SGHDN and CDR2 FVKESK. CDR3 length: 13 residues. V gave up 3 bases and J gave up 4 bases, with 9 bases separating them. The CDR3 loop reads CASSQRGGETQYF. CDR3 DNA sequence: TGTGCCAGCAGCCAGAGAGGTGGAGAGACCCAGTACTTC.

For the CDR3, the DNA is TGTGCCAGCAGTCGACTCCAGACAGGTTTATCCTACGAGCAGTACTTC. Encoded protein: CASSRLQTGLSYEQYF. The chain links TRBV28 to TRBJ2-7; D may be TRBD1 (6 bases). Between the trimmed V and J ends, which lost 5 bases and 1 base, there was a span of 18 bases. The CDR3 length is 16 residues. Germline V gene sequence: CDR1 MDHEN, CDR2 SYDVKM. Full variable domain (remainder filled in from reference TRBV28 and TRBJ2-7): DVKVTQSSRYLVKRTGEKVFLECVQDMDHENMFWYRQDPGLGLRLIYFSYDVKMKEKGDIPEGYSVSREKKERFSLILESASTNQTSMYLCASSRLQTGLSYEQYFGPGTRLTVT.

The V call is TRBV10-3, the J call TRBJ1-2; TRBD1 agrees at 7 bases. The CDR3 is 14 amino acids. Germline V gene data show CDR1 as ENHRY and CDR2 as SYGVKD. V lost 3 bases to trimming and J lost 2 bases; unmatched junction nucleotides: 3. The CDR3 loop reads CAISDLTGNYGYTF. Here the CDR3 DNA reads TGTGCCATCAGTGACCTGACAGGGAACTATGGCTACACCTTC.

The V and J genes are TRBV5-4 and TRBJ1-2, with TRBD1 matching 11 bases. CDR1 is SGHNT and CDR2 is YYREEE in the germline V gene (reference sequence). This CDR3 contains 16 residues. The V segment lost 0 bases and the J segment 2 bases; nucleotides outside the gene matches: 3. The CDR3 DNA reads TGTGCCAGCAGCTTGGCGGGACAGGGGGTAAACTATGGCTACACCTTC. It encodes CASSLAGQGVNYGYTF.

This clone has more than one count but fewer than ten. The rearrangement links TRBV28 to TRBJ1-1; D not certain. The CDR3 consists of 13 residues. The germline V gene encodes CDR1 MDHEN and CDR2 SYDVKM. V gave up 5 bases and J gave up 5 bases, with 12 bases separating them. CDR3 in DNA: TGTGCCAGCAGTCCGGTCGCGAGAACTGAAGCTTTCTTT. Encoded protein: CASSPVARTEAFF.

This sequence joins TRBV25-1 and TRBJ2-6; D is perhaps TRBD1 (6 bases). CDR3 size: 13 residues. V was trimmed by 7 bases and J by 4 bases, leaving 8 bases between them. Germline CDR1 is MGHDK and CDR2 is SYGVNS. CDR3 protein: CASKGVGANVLTF. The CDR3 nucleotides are TGTGCCAGCAAGGGGGTGGGGGCCAACGTCCTGACTTTC.

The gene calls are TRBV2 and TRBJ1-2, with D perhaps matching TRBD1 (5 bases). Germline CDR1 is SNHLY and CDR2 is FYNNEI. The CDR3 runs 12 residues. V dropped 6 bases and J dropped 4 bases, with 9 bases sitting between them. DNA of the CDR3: TGTGCCAGCAGGGTGACAGTCTATGGCTACACCTTC. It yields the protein CASRVTVYGYTF.

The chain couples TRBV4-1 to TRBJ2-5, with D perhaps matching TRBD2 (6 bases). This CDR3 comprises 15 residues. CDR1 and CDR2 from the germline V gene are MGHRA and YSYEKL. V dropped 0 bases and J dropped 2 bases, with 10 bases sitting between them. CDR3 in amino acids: CASSQEQRVQETQYF. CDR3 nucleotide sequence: TGCGCCAGCAGCCAAGAGCAGCGGGTACAAGAGACCCAGTACTTC.

CDR3 DNA sequence: TGTGCCAGCAGTGAGGGGTCCTGGGTCTACCAAGAGACCCAGTACTTC. As protein: CASSEGSWVYQETQYF. This sequence joins TRBV2 and TRBJ2-5; D remains unclear. V was clipped by 3 bases and J by 0 bases, with 14 bases between them. The CDR3 has 16 residues. CDR1 and CDR2 from the germline V gene are SNHLY and FYNNEI.

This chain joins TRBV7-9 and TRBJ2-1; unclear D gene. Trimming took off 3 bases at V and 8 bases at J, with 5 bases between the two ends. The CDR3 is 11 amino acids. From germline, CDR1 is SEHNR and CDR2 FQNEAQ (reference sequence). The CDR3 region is CASSLWDEQFF. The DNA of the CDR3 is TGTGCCAGCAGCTTGTGGGATGAGCAGTTCTTC.

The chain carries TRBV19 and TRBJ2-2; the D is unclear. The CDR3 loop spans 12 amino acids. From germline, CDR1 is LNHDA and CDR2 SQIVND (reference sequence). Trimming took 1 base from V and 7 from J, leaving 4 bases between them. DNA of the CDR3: TGTGCCAGTAGTATAGGAGTCGGGGAGCTGTTTTTT. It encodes CASSIGVGELFF.

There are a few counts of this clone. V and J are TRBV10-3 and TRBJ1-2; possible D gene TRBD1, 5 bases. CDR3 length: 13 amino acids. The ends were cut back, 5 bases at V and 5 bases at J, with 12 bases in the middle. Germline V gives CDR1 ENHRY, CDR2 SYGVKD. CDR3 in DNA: TGTGCCATCAGTTTTGGTGAGGGGTATGGCTACACCTTC. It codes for CAISFGEGYGYTF.

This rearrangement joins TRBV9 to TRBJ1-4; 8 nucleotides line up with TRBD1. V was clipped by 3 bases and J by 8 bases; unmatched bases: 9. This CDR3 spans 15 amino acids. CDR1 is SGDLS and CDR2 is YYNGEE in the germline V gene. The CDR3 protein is CASSAATGGGEKLFF. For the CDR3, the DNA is TGTGCCAGCAGCGCCGCCACAGGGGGAGGGGAAAAACTGTTTTTT.

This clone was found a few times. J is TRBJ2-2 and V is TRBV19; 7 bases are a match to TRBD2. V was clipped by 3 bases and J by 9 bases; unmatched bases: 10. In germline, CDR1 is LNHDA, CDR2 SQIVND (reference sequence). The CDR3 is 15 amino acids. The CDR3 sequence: CASSMGTIGTRELFF. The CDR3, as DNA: TGTGCCAGTAGTATGGGGACTATCGGGACGAGGGAGCTGTTTTTT.

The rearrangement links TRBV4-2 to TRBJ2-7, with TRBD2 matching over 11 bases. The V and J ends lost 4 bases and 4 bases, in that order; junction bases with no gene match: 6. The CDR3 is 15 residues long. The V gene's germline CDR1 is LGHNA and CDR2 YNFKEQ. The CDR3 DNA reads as TGTGCCAGCAGCCCTACTAGCGGGAGTCAGTACGAGCAGTACTTC. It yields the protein CASSPTSGSQYEQYF.

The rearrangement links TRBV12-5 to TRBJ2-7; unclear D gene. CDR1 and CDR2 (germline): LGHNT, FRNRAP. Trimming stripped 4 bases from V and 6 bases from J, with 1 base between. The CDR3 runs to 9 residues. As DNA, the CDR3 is TGTGCTAGTGGTTCCGAGCAGTACTTC. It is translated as CASGSEQYF. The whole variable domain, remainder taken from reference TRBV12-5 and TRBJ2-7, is DARVTQTPRHKVTEMGQEVTMRCQPILGHNTVFWYRQTMMQGLELLAYFRNRAPLDDSGMPKDRFSAEMPDATLATLKIQPSEPRDSAVYFCASGSEQYFGPGTRLTVT.

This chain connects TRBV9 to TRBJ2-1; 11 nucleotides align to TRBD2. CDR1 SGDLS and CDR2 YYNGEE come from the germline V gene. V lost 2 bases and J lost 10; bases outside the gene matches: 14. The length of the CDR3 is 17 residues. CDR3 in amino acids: CASSVGPGTSGFGEQFF. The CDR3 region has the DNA TGTGCCAGCAGCGTGGGCCCCGGGACTAGCGGTTTCGGGGAGCAGTTCTTC.

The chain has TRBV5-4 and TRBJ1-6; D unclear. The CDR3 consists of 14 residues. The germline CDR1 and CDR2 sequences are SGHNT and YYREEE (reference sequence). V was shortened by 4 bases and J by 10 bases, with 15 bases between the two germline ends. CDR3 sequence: CASSTEEGRSPLHF. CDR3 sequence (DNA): TGTGCCAGCAGCACCGAGGAAGGGCGGTCACCCCTCCACTTT.